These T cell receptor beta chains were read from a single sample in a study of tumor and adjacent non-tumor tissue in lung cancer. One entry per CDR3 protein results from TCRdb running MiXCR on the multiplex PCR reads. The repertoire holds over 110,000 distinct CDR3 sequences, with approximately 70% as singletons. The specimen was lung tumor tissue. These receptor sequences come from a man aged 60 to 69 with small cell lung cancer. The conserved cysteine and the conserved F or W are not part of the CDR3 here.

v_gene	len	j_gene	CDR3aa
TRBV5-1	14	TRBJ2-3	ASSFAGGISTDTQY
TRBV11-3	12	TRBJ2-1	SSSLAGGYIEQF
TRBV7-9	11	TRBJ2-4	ASSLVSENIQY
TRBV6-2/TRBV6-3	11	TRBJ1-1	ASSPFHGTETF
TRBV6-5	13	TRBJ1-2	ASNLRGEAADGYT
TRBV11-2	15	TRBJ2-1	AGGLRFGSSVYNEQF
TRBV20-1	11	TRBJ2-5	SASTNGGEIQY
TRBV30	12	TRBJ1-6	AWREGVYNSPLH
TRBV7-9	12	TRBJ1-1	ASSIRGSNTKPF
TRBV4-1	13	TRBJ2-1	ASSQGLAISDEQF
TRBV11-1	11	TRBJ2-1	ASSLGLAHEQF
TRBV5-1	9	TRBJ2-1	DSSFDKEQF
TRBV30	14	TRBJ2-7	AWTPSITRPNYEQY
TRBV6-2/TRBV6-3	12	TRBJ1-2	VSSFWTGVDGYT
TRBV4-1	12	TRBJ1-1	VSSLQGRSFEAF
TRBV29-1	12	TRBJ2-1	SAAIGGEYNVQF